These 21 T cell receptor beta chains were sequenced from one sample in a study of blood T cell repertoires in COVID-19. TCRdb's copy holds only in-frame clones and misses some; the assay was immunoSEQ multiplex PCR. The sample lists fewer than 250,000 clones; roughly 83% were seen once. Sequencing input: PBMCs or T cells enriched from blood (not recorded which). Receptors were obtained from a woman between 45 and 60 years old who had recovered from COVID-19.

The V gene is TRBV5-1, the J gene TRBJ1-6, with 8 bases identical to TRBD1. Per the germline V gene, CDR1 is SGHRS and CDR2 is YFSETQ. This CDR3 is built from 18 residues. The V gene end was trimmed by 3 bases and the J gene end by 5 bases; junction bases not matched to a gene: 13. CDR3 nucleotide sequence: TGCGCCAGCAGCTACCGCATACAGGGGGGGAGGGATAATTCACCCCTCCACTTT. As protein: CASSYRIQGGRDNSPLHF.

This clone was found a few times. V gene TRBV7-9 combines with J gene TRBJ1-3; 8 bases are a match to TRBD1. The germline gives CDR1 SEHNR, CDR2 FQNEAQ (reference sequence). V was clipped by 1 base and J by 2 bases; unmatched bases: 10. The CDR3 sequence is 18 residues long. CDR3 in amino acids: CASSLGLGTGITGNTIYF. In DNA, the CDR3 is TGTGCCAGCAGCTTAGGGCTAGGGACAGGAATAACTGGAAACACCATATATTTT.

The chain links TRBV4-2 to TRBJ2-2; 12 nucleotides agree with TRBD1. Germline V gene data show CDR1 as LGHNA and CDR2 as YNFKEQ. After removal of 3 bases from V and 7 bases from J, the junction contained 9 bases not matched to a gene. The CDR3 length is 17 residues. The CDR3 loop is CASSHLTGTGGSGELFF. The CDR3 DNA sequence: TGTGCCAGCAGCCATTTAACCGGGACAGGGGGCAGCGGGGAGCTGTTTTTT.

Only one count was recorded for this clone. The chain uses TRBV12-5 and TRBJ1-3; 9 nucleotides match TRBD1. This CDR3 region has 16 residues. The V and J ends lost 6 bases and 0 bases, in that order; junction bases with no gene match: 6. Germline CDR1 reads LGHNT; CDR2 reads FRNRAP. CDR3 sequence reads: CASGRGTGNSGNTIYF. In nucleotides, the CDR3 is TGTGCTAGTGGACGGGGGACAGGGAACTCTGGAAACACCATATATTTT.

V and J are TRBV7-8 and TRBJ1-5; the D is unclear. The CDR3 runs 13 residues. Between the trimmed V and J ends, which lost 3 bases and 2 bases, there was a span of 5 bases. Germline V gives CDR1 SGHVS, CDR2 FQNEAQ. CDR3 protein: CASSFGGNQPQHF. As DNA, the CDR3 is TGTGCCAGCAGCTTTGGAGGCAATCAGCCCCAGCATTTT.

This clone appeared a single time. This chain joins TRBV18 and TRBJ2-7, with 8 bases aligning to TRBD2. Looked up from germline, CDR1 is KGHSH and CDR2 is LQKENI. The CDR3 contains 14 residues. V shed 6 bases and J 2 bases; nucleotides not matched to a gene: 6. CDR3 protein: CASSDPGGAYEQYF. Written as DNA, the CDR3 is TGTGCCAGCTCTGACCCCGGGGGGGCCTACGAGCAGTACTTC.

J is TRBJ2-5 and V is TRBV9; no reliable D call. This CDR3 region has 15 residues. CDR1 and CDR2 from the germline V gene are SGDLS and YYNGEE. Trimming removed 0 bases from V and 5 bases from J, with 14 bases in between. The chain's CDR3 is CASSVVADAPETQYF. CDR3 coding DNA: TGTGCCAGCAGCGTAGTGGCAGATGCCCCTGAGACCCAGTACTTC.

V usage is TRBV7-9 and J usage is TRBJ1-2; TRBD1 might be the D (6 bases). V lost 0 bases and J lost 3, with 11 bases in between. The CDR3 loop spans 15 amino acids. Per germline, CDR1 SEHNR and CDR2 FQNEAQ (reference sequence). CDR3 sequence (DNA): TGTGCCAGCAGCTTAGCTTTGGGGGCGGACTATGGCTACACCTTC. It specifies CASSLALGADYGYTF. The whole variable domain, filled in from reference TRBV7-9 and TRBJ1-2, reads DTGVSQNPRHKITKRGQNVTFRCDPISEHNRLYWYRQTLGQGPEFLTYFQNEAQLEKSRLLSDRFSAERPKGSFSTLEIQRTEQGDSAMYLCASSLALGADYGYTFGSGTRLTVV.

This chain links TRBV5-1 with TRBJ2-2; 7 bases are a match to TRBD1. V was clipped by 4 bases and J by 2 bases; unmatched bases: 5. CDR1 and CDR2 (germline): SGHRS, YFSETQ. This CDR3 region has 15 residues. CDR3 coding DNA: TGCGCCAGCAGCATAGGACAGGCTAACACCGGGGAGCTGTTTTTT. This codes for CASSIGQANTGELFF.

The chain employs TRBV29-1 and TRBJ2-1, with 8 bases aligning to TRBD2. CDR3 length: 17 amino acids. Germline V gene data show CDR1 as SQVTM and CDR2 as ANQGSEA. Trimming cost V 3 bases and J 4 bases; bases outside gene matches: 14. The CDR3, as DNA: TGCAGCGTTGATCGGGCAGGGGCAGCGGGAGTTTACAATGAGCAGTTCTTC. It specifies CSVDRAGAAGVYNEQFF.

This clone has just one count. V is TRBV19 and J is TRBJ2-7, with 9 nucleotides matching TRBD2. After removal of 5 bases from V and 4 bases from J, the junction contained 6 bases not matched to a gene. The CDR3 loop spans 14 amino acids. Germline V lookup: CDR1 LNHDA, CDR2 SQIVND (reference sequence). DNA for the CDR3: TGTGCCAGTAGTCATACCACTAGCGGGTACGAGCAGTACTTC. This encodes CASSHTTSGYEQYF.

The gene calls are TRBV24-1 and TRBJ2-3, with D possibly being TRBD2 (6 bases). V lost 7 bases and J 5 bases, leaving 9 bases between the germline ends. The CDR3 spans 12 residues. Germline loops: CDR1 KGHDR, CDR2 SFDVKD. CDR3 in DNA: TGTGCCACCAGCCAGGGAGGAGATACGCAGTATTTT. Translated: CATSQGGDTQYF.

The rearrangement joins TRBV5-1 to TRBJ2-7, with D perhaps TRBD1 (5 bases). The CDR3 sequence is 15 residues long. CDR1 and CDR2 (germline): SGHRS, YFSETQ. The V and J ends lost 9 bases and 4 bases respectively, with 23 bases between them. CDR3 in amino acids: CATSLGQGNMYEQYF. The CDR3 region has the DNA TGCGCCACCTCCCTCGGGCAGGGAAATATGTACGAGCAGTACTTC.

This chain connects TRBV18 to TRBJ2-3; TRBD2 matches at 13 bases. This CDR3 spans 19 amino acids. In germline, CDR1 is KGHSH, CDR2 LQKENI. The V and J ends lost 3 bases and 0 bases, in that order; junction bases with no gene match: 9. CDR3: CASSPPGLAGPASTDTQYF. The CDR3 DNA is TGTGCCAGCTCACCTCCGGGACTAGCGGGGCCCGCTAGCACAGATACGCAGTATTTT.

The CDR3 nucleotides are TGCGCCAGCAGCCAAGTATTCGTTGTTCAGCCCCAGCATTTT. It translates to CASSQVFVVQPQHF. The chain has TRBV4-1 and TRBJ1-5, with D unclear. Between the trimmed V and J ends, which lost 1 base and 6 bases, there was a span of 10 bases. Germline-derived CDR1 and CDR2 are MGHRA and YSYEKL. This CDR3 has 14 residues.

The chain uses TRBV28 and TRBJ1-2, with 9 nucleotides matching TRBD1. J was trimmed by 0 bases and V by 5 bases; bases with no gene match: 1. From germline, CDR1 is MDHEN and CDR2 SYDVKM. The CDR3 extends over 14 amino acids. CDR3 DNA sequence: TGTGCCAGCAGTGGACAGGGGACTAACTATGGCTACACCTTC. This encodes CASSGQGTNYGYTF.

This chain uses TRBV28 with TRBJ1-2; D remains ambiguous. This CDR3 is built from 13 residues. Per the germline V gene, CDR1 is MDHEN and CDR2 is SYDVKM. V was clipped by 1 base and J by 4 bases, with 7 bases between them. The CDR3 is CASSLSPSYGYTF. CDR3 DNA sequence: TGTGCCAGCAGTTTATCTCCCTCCTATGGCTACACCTTC.

The chain has TRBV28 and TRBJ1-2; D unresolved. Germline V gene data show CDR1 as MDHEN and CDR2 as SYDVKM. Between the trimmed V and J ends, which lost 6 bases and 4 bases, there was a span of 12 bases. The CDR3 totals 13 residues. CDR3 sequence (DNA): TGTGCCAGCAGCCCGCAGCGTCTCTATGGCTACACCTTC. Translating gives CASSPQRLYGYTF.

The rearrangement links TRBV15 to TRBJ1-5, with a tentative D call TRBD1 (5 bases). V lost 6 bases, J lost 4 bases, and 10 bases lay in between. This CDR3 is 13 amino acids long. Per the germline V gene, CDR1 is LNHNV and CDR2 is YYDKDF (reference sequence). CDR3 in DNA: TGTGCCACCAGGTTTGCAGGGAATCAGCCCCAGCATTTT. As protein: CATRFAGNQPQHF. The whole variable domain, filled in from reference TRBV15 and TRBJ1-5, reads DAMVIQNPRYQVTQFGKPVTLSCSQTLNHNVMYWYQQKSSQAPKLLFHYYDKDFNNEADTPDNFQSRRPNTSFCFLDIRSPGLGDTAMYLCATRFAGNQPQHFGDGTRLSIL.

The chain has TRBV7-9 and TRBJ1-3; TRBD1 might be the D (5 bases). The CDR3 has 16 amino acids. The ends were cut back, 1 base at V and 3 bases at J, with 13 bases in the middle. The V gene's germline CDR1 is SEHNR and CDR2 FQNEAQ (reference sequence). The CDR3 region has the DNA TGTGCCAGCAGCTTAGAGGGAGGCACAGGTGGAAACACCATATATTTT. Its translation is CASSLEGGTGGNTIYF.

The V gene is TRBV7-6, the J gene TRBJ1-1; TRBD1 is a possible D gene (5 bases). The CDR3 totals 13 residues. The germline V and J ends were trimmed by 6 bases and 1 base, with 9 bases remaining between them. The germline V gene has CDR1 SGHVS and CDR2 FNYEAQ. DNA for the CDR3: TGTGCCAGCAGTATGGGGCGGAACACTGAAGCTTTCTTT. Translating gives CASSMGRNTEAFF. The full variable domain, its missing parts supplied by reference TRBV7-6 and TRBJ1-1, is GAGVSQSPRYKVTKRGQDVALRCDPISGHVSLYWYRQALGQGPEFLTYFNYEAQQDKSGLPNDRFSAERPEGSISTLTIQRTEQRDSAMYRCASSMGRNTEAFFGQGTRLTVV.